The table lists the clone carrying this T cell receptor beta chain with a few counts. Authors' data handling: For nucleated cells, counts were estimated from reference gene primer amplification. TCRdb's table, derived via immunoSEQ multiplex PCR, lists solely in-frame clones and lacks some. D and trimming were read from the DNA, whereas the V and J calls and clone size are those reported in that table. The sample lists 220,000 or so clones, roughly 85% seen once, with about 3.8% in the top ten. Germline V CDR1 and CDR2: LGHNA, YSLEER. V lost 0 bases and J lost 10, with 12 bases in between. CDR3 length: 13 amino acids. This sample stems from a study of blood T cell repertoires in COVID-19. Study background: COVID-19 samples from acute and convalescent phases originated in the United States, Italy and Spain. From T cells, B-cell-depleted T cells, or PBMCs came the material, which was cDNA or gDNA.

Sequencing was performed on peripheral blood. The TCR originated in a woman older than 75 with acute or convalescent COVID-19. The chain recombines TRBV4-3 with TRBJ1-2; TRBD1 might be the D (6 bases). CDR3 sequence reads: CASSQDLRQAYTF. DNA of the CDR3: TGCGCCAGCAGCCAAGATCTTAGACAGGCCTACACCTTC.